The rows below give T cell receptor beta chains drawn from one sample of a study of CD8+CD57+ T cells in acquired aplastic anemia. TCRdb independently ran MiXCR on the reads; one entry per CDR3 protein. The table lists fewer than 300,000 distinct CDR3 sequences, approximately 80% of them singletons. The material sequenced was sorted CD4+, CD8+, or CD8+CD57+ T cells (not recorded which) from PBMCs. The source is a human donor with aplastic anemia. Both conserved end residues are part of each CDR3. The order of the fields is V gene, J gene, D gene, clone size, CDR3 protein, CDR3 DNA. A D gene is named only where the DNA matches it firmly. The size of a clone is reported for some rows only, either as once, few or many, or as a class for expanded clones.

TRBV7-9	TRBJ2-3	TRBD2	-	CASSFQRRGGDDEYF	TGTGCCAGCAGCTTTCAAAGACGCGGGGGGGACGATGAGTATTTT
TRBV15	TRBJ2-5	TRBD1	-	CATSRVGQETQYF	TGTGCCACCAGCAGAGTGGGACAGGAGACCCAGTACTTC
TRBV7-2	TRBJ1-2	-	few	CASSLTGPGGYTF	TGTGCCAGCAGCCTTACAGGGCCTGGTGGCTACACCTTC
TRBV20-1	TRBJ2-7	-	-	CSASRGLGEQYF	TGCAGTGCTAGCCGGGGTTTGGGGGAGCAGTACTTC
TRBV9	TRBJ1-3	-	-	CASSVENENTIYF	TGTGCCAGCAGCGTAGAAAATGAAAACACCATATATTTT
TRBV5-5	TRBJ2-1	-	-	CASSLTGEVKGEQFF	TGTGCCAGCAGCTTGACAGGGGAGGTAAAGGGTGAGCAGTTCTTC
TRBV29-1	TRBJ1-1	-	few	CSAGDIVNTEAFF	TGCAGCGCGGGGGACATCGTGAACACTGAAGCTTTCTTT
TRBV6-4	TRBJ2-3	TRBD2	medium-sized	CASSVLAGGSDTQYF	TGTGCCAGCAGTGTCCTAGCGGGAGGTTCGGATACGCAGTATTTT
TRBV9	TRBJ1-1	-	-	CASSPPRRRTQKPFF	TGTGCCAGCAGCCCACCCCGCAGAAGAACACAGAAGCCTTTCTTT
TRBV7-9	TRBJ1-2	-	-	CASSLQKGWVSYTF	TGTGCCAGCAGCTTACAAAAGGGTTGGGTCAGCTACACCTTC
TRBV7-9	TRBJ1-1	-	-	CASSFLAGGGTEAFF	TGTGCCAGCAGCTTCCTCGCCGGCGGGGGCACTGAAGCTTTCTTT
TRBV7-8	TRBJ2-1	-	-	CATSRARGADTQQFF	TGTGCCACCAGCAGAGCGAGAGGGGCCGATACTCAGCAGTTCTTC
TRBV15	TRBJ1-5	-	-	CATSRSYSNQPQHF	TGTGCCACCAGCAGATCCTACAGCAATCAGCCCCAGCATTTC
TRBV7-4	TRBJ2-3	-	-	CASSSGVRGDAEYF	TGTGCCAGCAGCTCAGGGGTAAGGGGGGATGCGGAGTATTTT
TRBV29-1	TRBJ2-7	-	-	CSVEDASDPEQYF	TGCAGCGTTGAAGATGCTAGCGATCCCGAGCAGTACTTC
TRBV7-2	TRBJ2-3	-	-	CASGYGGGATKYF	TGTGCCAGCGGGTACGGGGGAGGTGCCACTAAGTATTTT
TRBV2	TRBJ1-6	-	-	CASGDVFTDTHLHF	TGTGCCAGCGGGGACGTTTTCACAGATACGCACCTCCACTTT
TRBV7-2	TRBJ1-1	TRBD1	-	CASSFHPEGTAVAFF	TGTGCCAGCAGCTTTCATCCAGAAGGGACAGCCGTAGCTTTCTTT
TRBV7-2	TRBJ2-7	TRBD1	-	CASSFRPDGTAVSYF	TGTGCCAGCAGCTTTCGTCCAGACGGGACAGCCGTTTCCTACTTC
TRBV7-2	TRBJ2-6	TRBD2	-	CASTLAGGPAGPNVLTF	TGTGCCAGCACCTTAGCGGGGGGTCCCGCTGGGCCGAACGTCCTGACTTTC
TRBV7-9	TRBJ1-1	-	-	CASSPDRDEYSEPFF	TGTGCCAGCAGCCCAGATCGGGATGAGTACTCCGAGCCGTTCTTT
TRBV18	TRBJ2-7	TRBD1	-	CASSATGTGVYEQYF	TGTGCCAGCTCGGCCACCGGGACAGGGGTGTACGAGCAGTACTTC
TRBV5-4	TRBJ2-3	-	few	CASRQANSPDTQYF	TGTGCCAGCCGACAAGCAAACAGTCCCGATACGCAGTATTTT
TRBV19	TRBJ2-1	-	once	CASSGAGGGGNEQFF	TGTGCCAGTAGTGGGGCAGGGGGGGGGGGCAATGAGCAGTTCTTC
TRBV24-1	TRBJ2-1	-	-	CATSEGGIGGDNEQFF	TGTGCCACCAGCGAAGGAGGAATAGGGGGAGACAATGAGCAGTTCTTC
TRBV7-9	TRBJ2-3	-	-	CASSLAGGELTLYF	TGTGCCAGCAGCTTAGCGGGAGGTGAGCTGACGCTTTATTTT
TRBV2	TRBJ2-2	-	once	CASSTSDSGEQYF	TGTGCCAGCAGTACATCGGACAGCGGCGAGCAGTATTTC
TRBV9	TRBJ1-5	TRBD1	-	CASSEGAGMAQPQHF	TGTGCCAGCAGCGAGGGGGCAGGGATGGCTCAGCCCCAGCATTTT
TRBV5-6	TRBJ2-7	-	-	CASSELTALLYEQYF	TGTGCCAGCAGTGAGCTGACGGCCCTACTCTACGAGCAGTACTTC
TRBV5-6	TRBJ2-1	-	-	CASSLERGEEYNEQFF	TGTGCCAGCAGCTTGGAGAGGGGTGAAGAATACAATGAGCAGTTCTTC
TRBV9	TRBJ1-2	-	few	CASGGAGDIQYFGYTF	TGTGCCAGCGGCGGAGCTGGGGACATTCAGTACTTTGGCTACACCTTC
TRBV6-5	TRBJ1-1	-	many	CASSLTRWGGNTEAFF	TGTGCCAGCAGTCTTACCCGGTGGGGAGGGAACACTGAAGCTTTCTTT
TRBV7-9	TRBJ2-7	-	once	CASSDGGIHEQFFYF	TGTGCCAGCAGTGATGGGGGGATCCATGAGCAGTTCTTCTACTTC
TRBV7-2	TRBJ2-1	-	-	CASSLQRGAGYGYQFF	TGTGCCAGCAGCTTGCAAAGAGGCGCCGGCTATGGCTACCAGTTCTTC
TRBV19	TRBJ2-2	-	-	CAPRQDSNGTGELFF	TGTGCCCCCAGACAGGATTCTAATGGCACCGGGGAGCTGTTTTTT
TRBV20-1	TRBJ2-1	TRBD1	-	CSARILDRGPYNYNEQFF	TGCAGTGCCCGGATATTGGACAGGGGGCCTTACAACTACAATGAGCAGTTCTTC
TRBV9	TRBJ2-3	-	-	CASSVGWGRQAFTQYF	TGTGCCAGCAGCGTAGGGTGGGGTCGGCAGGCTTTTACGCAGTATTTT
TRBV20-1	TRBJ2-1	-	-	CSARAPGGGNEQFF	TGCAGTGCTAGAGCACCGGGGGGCGGGAATGAGCAGTTCTTC
TRBV25-1	TRBJ2-7	TRBD1	-	CASSRTGGGSEQYF	TGTGCCAGCAGCCGGACAGGGGGAGGCAGCGAGCAGTACTTC
TRBV5-6	TRBJ2-7	TRBD2	few	CASSVERGGYEQYF	TGTGCCAGCAGCGTGGAGCGGGGGGGATACGAGCAGTACTTC